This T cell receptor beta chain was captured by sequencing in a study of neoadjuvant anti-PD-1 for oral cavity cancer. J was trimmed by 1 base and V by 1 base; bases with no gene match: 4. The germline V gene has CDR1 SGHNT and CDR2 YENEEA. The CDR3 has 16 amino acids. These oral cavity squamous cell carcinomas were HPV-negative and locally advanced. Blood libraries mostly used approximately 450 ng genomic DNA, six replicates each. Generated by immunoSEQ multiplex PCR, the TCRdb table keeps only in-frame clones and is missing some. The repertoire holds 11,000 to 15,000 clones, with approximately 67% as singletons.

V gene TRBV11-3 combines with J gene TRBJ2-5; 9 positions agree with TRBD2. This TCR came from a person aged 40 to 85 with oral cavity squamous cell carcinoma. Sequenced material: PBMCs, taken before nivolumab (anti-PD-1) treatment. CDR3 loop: CASSLGVSGSQETQYF. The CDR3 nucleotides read TGTGCCAGCAGCTTAGGGGTTAGCGGGAGCCAAGAGACCCAGTACTTC.